One sample yielded the 19 T cell receptor beta chains listed below, sequenced in a study of technical replicates of blood from several donors. Data came from immunoSEQ multiplex PCR; TCRdb stores just in-frame clones and leaves some out. The sample carries 60,000 to 85,000 clones, 90% to 95% recorded once. Sequences were obtained from T cells isolated from PBMCs. These receptor sequences come from a human donor in good health.

This chain joins TRBV7-9 and TRBJ2-7; TRBD2 aligns across 8 bases. The CDR3 is 15 amino acids. CDR1 and CDR2 (germline): SEHNR, FQNEAQ (reference sequence). V shed 7 bases and J 7 bases; nucleotides not matched to a gene: 15. CDR3 sequence (DNA): TGTGCCAGCACCCCGGGTAGCGGGACCCCGGGTGAGCAGTACTTC. Translating it yields CASTPGSGTPGEQYF.

V is TRBV5-6 and J is TRBJ2-7; 10 bases are shared with TRBD1. With 3 bases clipped from V and 6 bases from J, the junction kept 3 bases outside the gene matches. Germline V CDR1 and CDR2: SGHDT, YYEEEE. The CDR3 length is 13 residues. CDR3 DNA: TGTGCCAGCAGCTCCGGGACAGGGGCCGAGCAGTACTTC. Translation: CASSSGTGAEQYF.

V usage is TRBV4-1 and J usage is TRBJ1-2; 10 bases are shared with TRBD1. The germline gives CDR1 MGHRA, CDR2 YSYEKL. Trimming at V came to 4 bases and at J to 3 bases, leaving 17 bases not matched to a gene. The CDR3 contains 19 residues. CDR3 protein: CASSPYRQGATENDYGYTF. As DNA, the CDR3 is TGCGCCAGCAGCCCTTACCGACAGGGGGCTACCGAAAATGACTATGGCTACACCTTC.

The V gene is TRBV28, the J gene TRBJ2-7, with TRBD2 as a possible D gene (6 bases). Germline V gives CDR1 MDHEN, CDR2 SYDVKM. CDR3 length equals 19 residues. The V end lost 3 bases, the J end lost 1 base, and 25 bases lay between the germline ends. The CDR3 sequence: CASSFMAAGRLRESYEQYF. As DNA, the CDR3 is TGTGCCAGCAGTTTTATGGCCGCGGGACGCCTAAGAGAATCCTACGAGCAGTACTTC.

This rearrangement joins TRBV7-9 to TRBJ2-1; no clear D gene. Germline assignment: CDR1 SEHNR and CDR2 FQNEAQ (reference sequence). The V gene lost 4 bases and the J gene lost 9 bases, with 13 bases spanning the gap. The CDR3 loop spans 13 amino acids. CDR3 sequence: CASSSPSGGEQFF. The CDR3 region has the DNA TGTGCCAGCAGCTCACCCTCGGGTGGTGAGCAGTTCTTC.

The CDR3 spells CASSSLAGELLTGELFF. The CDR3 nucleotides are TGTGCCAGCAGTTCACTAGCGGGAGAGCTTCTAACCGGGGAGCTGTTTTTT. The chain recombines TRBV28 with TRBJ2-2, with 11 nucleotides matching TRBD2. From germline, CDR1 is MDHEN and CDR2 SYDVKM. The CDR3 sequence is 17 residues long. V trimming: 4 bases; J trimming: 5 bases; junction bases outside the gene matches: 9.

A few counts support this clone. V gene TRBV2 combines with J gene TRBJ2-1, with TRBD1 matching 8 bases. The CDR3 spans 13 residues. The germline V gene has CDR1 SNHLY and CDR2 FYNNEI. V trimming: 7 bases; J trimming: 4 bases; junction bases outside the gene matches: 3. CDR3 sequence reads: CASTTGVYNEQFF. For the CDR3, the DNA is TGTGCCAGCACGACAGGGGTATACAATGAGCAGTTCTTC. Drawing the rest from reference TRBV2 and TRBJ2-1, the complete variable domain is EPEVTQTPSHQVTQMGQEVILRCVPISNHLYFYWYRQILGQKVEFLVSFYNNEISEKSEIFDDQFSVERPDGSNFTLKIRSTKLEDSAMYFCASTTGVYNEQFFGPGTRLTVL.

The V call is TRBV6-1, the J call TRBJ2-1, with D tentatively TRBD2 (6 bases). Trimming took 9 bases from V and 3 from J, leaving 15 bases between them. Germline V lookup: CDR1 MNHNS, CDR2 SASEGT. The CDR3 is 14 residues long. The CDR3 bases are TGTGCCAGTGGCTCGGGGGTTCACTACAATGAGCAGTTCTTC. Its translation: CASGSGVHYNEQFF.

This clone was counted once. This chain links TRBV28 with TRBJ2-7; TRBD2 aligns across 9 bases. From germline, CDR1 is MDHEN and CDR2 SYDVKM. The CDR3 loop spans 16 amino acids. The V gene end was trimmed by 4 bases and the J gene end by 4 bases; junction bases not matched to a gene: 11. For the CDR3, the DNA is TGTGCCAGCAGTTACCCCCCCCGGGCGGGAGGGTACGAGCAGTACTTC. Residues: CASSYPPRAGGYEQYF.

The J gene is TRBJ1-2, the V gene TRBV29-1; 10 bases are shared with TRBD1. CDR1 and CDR2 from the germline V gene are SQVTM and ANQGSEA. The V gene end was trimmed by 6 bases and the J gene end by 6 bases; junction bases not matched to a gene: 7. The CDR3 is 13 residues long. Written as DNA, the CDR3 is TGCAGCGTCGGGGACAGGGGAGGCAATGGCTACACCTTC. It is translated as CSVGDRGGNGYTF.

The J gene is TRBJ2-7, the V gene TRBV28; TRBD1 matches 9 bases. Germline V lookup: CDR1 MDHEN, CDR2 SYDVKM. V lost 8 bases and J lost 3; bases outside the gene matches: 11. This CDR3 spans 15 amino acids. CDR3 sequence (DNA): TGTGCCAGCCTAAAATCCGGGACAGGGTTCTACGAGCAGTACTTC. It specifies CASLKSGTGFYEQYF.

The CDR3 is CASSTRTGAYEQYF. CDR3 coding DNA: TGTGCCAGCAGCACCCGGACAGGCGCCTACGAGCAGTACTTC. The chain employs TRBV21-1 and TRBJ2-7; the table's D call, TRBD1, has no DNA check behind it. TRBV21-1 is labeled a pseudogene. The CDR3 covers 14 residues.

The chain has TRBV2 and TRBJ2-2, with 13 positions matching TRBD2. Germline V CDR1 and CDR2: SNHLY, FYNNEI. The CDR3 extends over 16 amino acids. Losses at the gene ends were 10 bases for V and 1 base for J; bases not matched to a gene: 6. Written as DNA, the CDR3 is TGTGCCATGACGGGACTAGCGGGAAGGAACACCGGGGAGCTGTTTTTT. Amino acid sequence: CAMTGLAGRNTGELFF.

The J gene is TRBJ2-7, the V gene TRBV7-9, with 11 bases matching TRBD1. V was pared by 2 bases and J by 5 bases, with 2 bases of the junction left unmatched. CDR3 length equals 14 residues. Germline V CDR1 and CDR2: SEHNR, FQNEAQ (reference sequence). The CDR3 reads CASSLSGQGDEQYF. DNA of the CDR3: TGTGCCAGCAGCTTATCGGGACAGGGGGACGAGCAGTACTTC.

V is TRBV7-3 and J is TRBJ2-2, with no clear D. Deletions cut 3 bases from V and 4 bases from J, with 9 bases between. Germline V CDR1 and CDR2: SGHTA, FQGTGA. CDR3 length equals 14 residues. The CDR3 DNA reads TGTGCCAGCAGCTTCGAGAGCCTCACCGGGGAGCTGTTTTTT. This translates into CASSFESLTGELFF.

V usage is TRBV4-1 and J usage is TRBJ1-2, with 8 bases fitting TRBD1. Germline assignment: CDR1 MGHRA and CDR2 YSYEKL. V shed 2 bases, J shed 3 bases, and the junction held 5 bases outside the gene matches. The CDR3 totals 15 residues. In nucleotides, the CDR3 is TGCGCCAGCAGCCAACTAGCAGGGGGCGACTATGGCTACACCTTC. This sequence encodes CASSQLAGGDYGYTF.

J is TRBJ2-2 and V is TRBV2; a possible D gene is TRBD1 (7 bases). With 10 bases removed from V and 3 bases from J, the gap between germline ends came to 15 bases. This CDR3 region has 14 residues. In germline, CDR1 is SNHLY, CDR2 FYNNEI. The CDR3 loop reads CATGQGEDTGELFF. DNA of the CDR3: TGTGCCACGGGGCAGGGGGAGGACACCGGGGAGCTGTTTTTT.

The gene calls are TRBV29-1 and TRBJ2-1; D possibly corresponds to TRBD1 (6 bases). Germline CDR1 is SQVTM and CDR2 is ANQGSEA. The CDR3 is 14 amino acids. V was shortened by 3 bases and J by 5 bases, with 14 bases between the two germline ends. In DNA form, the CDR3 reads TGCAGCGTTGATGGGACAAGGGCCAACAATGAGCAGTTCTTC. It codes for CSVDGTRANNEQFF.

The chain employs TRBV4-1 and TRBJ2-7, with TRBD1 matching over 9 bases. Germline V gene data show CDR1 as MGHRA and CDR2 as YSYEKL. V was clipped by 0 bases and J by 3 bases; unmatched bases: 6. This CDR3 has 16 amino acids. The CDR3 DNA follows: TGCGCCAGCAGCCAAGATAGGACAGGGGTGGGCTACGAGCAGTACTTC. Translating it yields CASSQDRTGVGYEQYF.